The entry below gives a single TCR beta chain sequence along with its context. Original data processing: Reference gene primers were amplified, and this amplification served to estimate nucleated cell counts. Assay: immunoSEQ multiplex PCR; the TCRdb copy retains only in-frame clones and omits some. V and J calls and clone size are copied from that table; D and trimming were computed from the DNA. This table holds about 140,000 clones, around 87% found once. The source of the sample is a study of blood T cell repertoires in COVID-19. On the study more broadly: Samples came from the United States, Italy and Spain, spanning acute and convalescent COVID-19. In each case, the material was cDNA or gDNA derived from T cells, B-cell-depleted T cells, or PBMCs.

This CDR3 contains 16 residues. Trimming took off 3 bases at V and 2 bases at J, with 16 bases between the two ends. The germline CDR1 and CDR2 sequences are KGHDR and SFDVKD. The source of this sequence is a man aged 50-59 years who had recovered from COVID-19. The rearrangement joins TRBV24-1 to TRBJ2-7; a weak D match, TRBD2 (7 bases). The source material was peripheral blood. The CDR3 sequence: CATSDRGRASPYEQYF. CDR3 in DNA: TGTGCCACCAGTGATAGGGGGAGGGCTTCGCCCTACGAGCAGTACTTC.